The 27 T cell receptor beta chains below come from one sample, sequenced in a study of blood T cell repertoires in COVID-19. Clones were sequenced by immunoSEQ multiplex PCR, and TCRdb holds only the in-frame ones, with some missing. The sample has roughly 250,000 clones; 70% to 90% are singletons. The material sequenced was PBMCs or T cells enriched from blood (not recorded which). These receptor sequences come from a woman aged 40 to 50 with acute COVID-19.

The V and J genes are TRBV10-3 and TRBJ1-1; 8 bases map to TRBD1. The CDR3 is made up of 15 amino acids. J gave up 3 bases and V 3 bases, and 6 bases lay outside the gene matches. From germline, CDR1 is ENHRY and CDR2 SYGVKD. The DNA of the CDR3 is TGTGCCATCAGTGATAGTACAGGGGGGGACACTGAAGCTTTCTTT. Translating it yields CAISDSTGGDTEAFF.

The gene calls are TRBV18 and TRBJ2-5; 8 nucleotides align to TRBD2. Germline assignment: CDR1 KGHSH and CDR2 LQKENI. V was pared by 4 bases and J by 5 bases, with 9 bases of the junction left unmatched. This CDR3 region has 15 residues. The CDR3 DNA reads TGTGCCAGCTCACTCTCAAGCGGGAGAGGGGAGACCCAGTACTTC. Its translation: CASSLSSGRGETQYF.

The CDR3 DNA is TGTGCCAGCAGCCTCAGGGGTAACACCGGGGAGCTGTTTTTT. It specifies CASSLRGNTGELFF. This chain connects TRBV6-5 to TRBJ2-2; D is perhaps TRBD1 (6 bases). Trimming took off 6 bases at V and 2 bases at J, with 10 bases between the two ends. The length of the CDR3 is 14 residues. Germline CDR1 and CDR2: MNHEY and SVGAGI.

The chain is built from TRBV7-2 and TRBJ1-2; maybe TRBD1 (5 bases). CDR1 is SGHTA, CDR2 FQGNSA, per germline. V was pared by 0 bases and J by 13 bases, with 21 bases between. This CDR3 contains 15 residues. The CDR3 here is CASSLAGTAAHVGTF. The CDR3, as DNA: TGTGCCAGCAGCTTAGCCGGGACTGCCGCTCATGTGGGCACCTTC. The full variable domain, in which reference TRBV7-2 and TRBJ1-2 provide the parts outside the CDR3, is GAGVSQSPSNKVTEKGKDVELRCDPISGHTALYWYRQSLGQGLEFLIYFQGNSAPDKSGLPSDRFSAERTGGSVSTLTIQRTQQEDSAVYLCASSLAGTAAHVGTFGSGTRLTVV.

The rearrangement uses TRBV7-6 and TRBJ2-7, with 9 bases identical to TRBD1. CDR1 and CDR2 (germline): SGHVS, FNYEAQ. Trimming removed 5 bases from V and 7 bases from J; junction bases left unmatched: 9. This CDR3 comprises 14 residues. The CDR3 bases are TGTGCCAGCAGCCCTAGGACAGGGGTCGTGGAGCAGTACTTC. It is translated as CASSPRTGVVEQYF. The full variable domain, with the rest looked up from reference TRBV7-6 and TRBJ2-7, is GAGVSQSPRYKVTKRGQDVALRCDPISGHVSLYWYRQALGQGPEFLTYFNYEAQQDKSGLPNDRFSAERPEGSISTLTIQRTEQRDSAMYRCASSPRTGVVEQYFGPGTRLTVT.

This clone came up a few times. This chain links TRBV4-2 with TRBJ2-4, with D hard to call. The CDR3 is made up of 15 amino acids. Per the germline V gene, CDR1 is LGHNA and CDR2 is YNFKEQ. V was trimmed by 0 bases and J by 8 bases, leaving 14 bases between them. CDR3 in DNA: TGTGCCAGCAGCCAAGATCTAACCTCTCGGGACATTCAGTACTTC. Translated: CASSQDLTSRDIQYF.

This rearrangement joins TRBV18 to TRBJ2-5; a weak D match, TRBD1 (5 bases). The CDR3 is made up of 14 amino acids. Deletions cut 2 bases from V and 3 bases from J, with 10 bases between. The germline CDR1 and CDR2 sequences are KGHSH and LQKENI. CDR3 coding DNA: TGTGCCAGCTCACCATTAAGCAGGGAAGAGACCCAGTACTTC. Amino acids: CASSPLSREETQYF.

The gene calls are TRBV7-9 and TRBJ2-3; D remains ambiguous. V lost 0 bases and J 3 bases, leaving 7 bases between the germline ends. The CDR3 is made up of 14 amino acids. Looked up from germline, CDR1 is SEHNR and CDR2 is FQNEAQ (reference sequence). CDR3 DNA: TGTGCCAGCAGCTTAGCGGCCGTTACAGATACGCAGTATTTT. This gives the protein CASSLAAVTDTQYF.

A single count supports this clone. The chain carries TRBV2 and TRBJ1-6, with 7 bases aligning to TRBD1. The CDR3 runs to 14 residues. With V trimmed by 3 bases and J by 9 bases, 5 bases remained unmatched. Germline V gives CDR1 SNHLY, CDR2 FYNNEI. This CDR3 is CASSERQGISPLHF. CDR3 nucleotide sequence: TGTGCCAGCAGTGAGCGACAGGGCATTTCACCCCTCCACTTT.

The chain's CDR3 is CASSSDSSNQPQHF. The CDR3 DNA sequence: TGTGCCAGCAGCTCCGACAGTAGCAATCAGCCCCAGCATTTT. The rearrangement joins TRBV5-4 to TRBJ1-5; D possibly corresponds to TRBD1 (5 bases). Germline CDR1 is SGHNT and CDR2 is YYREEE (reference sequence). This CDR3 is 14 amino acids long. The V gene lost 3 bases and the J gene lost 0 bases, with 7 bases spanning the gap.

The CDR3 sequence is CASSEMGPGADSPLHF. The DNA for the CDR3 is TGTGCCAGCAGTGAAATGGGGCCAGGGGCGGATTCACCCCTCCACTTT. V and J are TRBV25-1 and TRBJ1-6, with a weak D call TRBD1 (6 bases). V was pared by 2 bases and J by 8 bases, with 16 bases between. The CDR3 loop spans 16 amino acids. Germline V CDR1 and CDR2: MGHDK, SYGVNS.

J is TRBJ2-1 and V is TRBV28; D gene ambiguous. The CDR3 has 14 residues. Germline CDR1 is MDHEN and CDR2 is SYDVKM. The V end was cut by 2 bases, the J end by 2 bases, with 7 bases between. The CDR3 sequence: CASSLPGAYNEQFF. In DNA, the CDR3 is TGTGCCAGCAGTTTACCAGGTGCCTACAATGAGCAGTTCTTC.

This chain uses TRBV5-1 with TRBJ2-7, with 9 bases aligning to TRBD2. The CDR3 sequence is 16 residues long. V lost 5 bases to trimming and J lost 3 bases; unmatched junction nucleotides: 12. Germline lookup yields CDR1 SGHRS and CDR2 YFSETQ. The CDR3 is CASSGASGMQIYEQYF. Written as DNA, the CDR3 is TGCGCCAGCAGTGGTGCTAGCGGGATGCAGATCTACGAGCAGTACTTC.

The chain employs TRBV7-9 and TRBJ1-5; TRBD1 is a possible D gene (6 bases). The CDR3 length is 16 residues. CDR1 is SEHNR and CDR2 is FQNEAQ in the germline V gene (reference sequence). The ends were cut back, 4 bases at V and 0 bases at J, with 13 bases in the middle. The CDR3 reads CASSSGQQYSNQPQHF. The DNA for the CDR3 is TGTGCCAGCAGCTCCGGACAGCAATATAGCAATCAGCCCCAGCATTTT.

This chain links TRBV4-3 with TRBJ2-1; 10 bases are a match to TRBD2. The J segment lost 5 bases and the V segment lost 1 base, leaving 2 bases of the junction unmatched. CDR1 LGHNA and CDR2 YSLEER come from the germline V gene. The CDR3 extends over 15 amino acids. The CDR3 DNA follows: TGCGCCAGCAGCCAAGGGGGGACTAGCGACAATGAGCAGTTCTTC. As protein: CASSQGGTSDNEQFF.

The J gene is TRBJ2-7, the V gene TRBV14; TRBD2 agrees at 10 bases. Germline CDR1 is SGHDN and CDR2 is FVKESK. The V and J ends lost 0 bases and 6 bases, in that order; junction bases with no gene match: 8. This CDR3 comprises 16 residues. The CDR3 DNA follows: TGTGCCAGCAGCCAAGATTGGGCTAGCGGGAGTTTCGAGCAGTACTTC. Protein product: CASSQDWASGSFEQYF.

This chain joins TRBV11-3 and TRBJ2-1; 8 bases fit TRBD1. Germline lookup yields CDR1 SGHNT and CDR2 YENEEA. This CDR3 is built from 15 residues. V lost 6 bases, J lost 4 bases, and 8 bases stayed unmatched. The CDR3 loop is CASSPTGELYNEQFF. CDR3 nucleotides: TGTGCCAGCAGTCCGACAGGGGAATTATACAATGAGCAGTTCTTC.

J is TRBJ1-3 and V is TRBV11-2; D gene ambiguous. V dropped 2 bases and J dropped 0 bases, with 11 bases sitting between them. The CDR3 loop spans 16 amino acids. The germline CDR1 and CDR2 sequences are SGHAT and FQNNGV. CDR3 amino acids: CASSLTSGNSGNTIYF. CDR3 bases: TGTGCCAGCAGCTTAACGAGCGGAAACTCTGGAAACACCATATATTTT. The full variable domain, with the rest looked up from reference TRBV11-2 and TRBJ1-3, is EAGVAQSPRYKIIEKRQSVAFWCNPISGHATLYWYQQILGQGPKLLIQFQNNGVVDDSQLPKDRFSAERLKGVDSTLKIQPAKLEDSAVYLCASSLTSGNSGNTIYFGEGSWLTVV.

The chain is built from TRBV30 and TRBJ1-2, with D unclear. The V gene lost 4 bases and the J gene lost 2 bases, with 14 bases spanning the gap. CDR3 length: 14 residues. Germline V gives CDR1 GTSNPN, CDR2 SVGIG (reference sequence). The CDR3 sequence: CAWTGLRTNYGYTF. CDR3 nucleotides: TGTGCCTGGACAGGACTGAGAACCAACTATGGCTACACCTTC.

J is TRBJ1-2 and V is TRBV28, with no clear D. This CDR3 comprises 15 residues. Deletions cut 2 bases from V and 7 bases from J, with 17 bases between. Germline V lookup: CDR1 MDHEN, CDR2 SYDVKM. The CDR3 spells CASSLARLPPGGYTF. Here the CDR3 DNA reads TGTGCCAGCAGTTTAGCCAGGCTCCCGCCCGGTGGCTACACCTTC.

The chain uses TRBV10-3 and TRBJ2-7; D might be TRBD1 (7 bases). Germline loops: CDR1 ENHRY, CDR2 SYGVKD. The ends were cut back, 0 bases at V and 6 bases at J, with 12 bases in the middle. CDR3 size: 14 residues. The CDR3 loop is CAISESAGGGEQYV. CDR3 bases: TGTGCCATCAGTGAGTCCGCAGGGGGAGGCGAGCAGTACGTC.

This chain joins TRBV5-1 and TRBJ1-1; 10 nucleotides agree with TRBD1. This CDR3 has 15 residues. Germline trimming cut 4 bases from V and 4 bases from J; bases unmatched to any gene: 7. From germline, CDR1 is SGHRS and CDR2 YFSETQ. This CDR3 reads CASSDGTGAGTEAFF. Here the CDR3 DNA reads TGCGCCAGCAGCGATGGGACAGGGGCGGGCACTGAAGCTTTCTTT.

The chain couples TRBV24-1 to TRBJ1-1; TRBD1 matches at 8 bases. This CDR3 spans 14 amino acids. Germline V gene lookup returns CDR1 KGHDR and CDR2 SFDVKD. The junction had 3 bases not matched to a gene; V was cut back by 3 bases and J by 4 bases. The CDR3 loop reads CATSDTGGTTEAFF. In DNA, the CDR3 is TGTGCCACCAGTGATACAGGGGGAACCACTGAAGCTTTCTTT.

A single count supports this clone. CDR3 sequence: CASGAAGLGYEQYV. In DNA, the CDR3 is TGTGCCAGCGGAGCAGCGGGGCTTGGTTACGAGCAGTACGTC. The chain joins TRBV28 to TRBJ2-7; 7 bases fit TRBD2. Germline lookup yields CDR1 MDHEN and CDR2 SYDVKM. The CDR3 sequence is 14 residues long. Trimming at V came to 8 bases and at J to 4 bases, leaving 11 bases not matched to a gene.

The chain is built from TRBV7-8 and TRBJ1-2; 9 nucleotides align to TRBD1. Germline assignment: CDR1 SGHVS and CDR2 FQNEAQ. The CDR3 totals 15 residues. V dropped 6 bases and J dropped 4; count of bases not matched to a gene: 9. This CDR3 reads CASSIGTGNLYGYTF. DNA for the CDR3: TGTGCCAGCAGTATAGGGACAGGGAACCTCTATGGCTACACCTTC.

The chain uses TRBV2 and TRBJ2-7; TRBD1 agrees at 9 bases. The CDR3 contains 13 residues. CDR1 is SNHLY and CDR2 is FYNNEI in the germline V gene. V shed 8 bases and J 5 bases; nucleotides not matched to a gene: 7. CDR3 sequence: CASERDRVDEQYF. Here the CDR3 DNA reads TGTGCCAGCGAAAGGGACAGGGTTGACGAGCAGTACTTC. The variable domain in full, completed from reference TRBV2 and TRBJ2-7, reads EPEVTQTPSHQVTQMGQEVILRCVPISNHLYFYWYRQILGQKVEFLVSFYNNEISEKSEIFDDQFSVERPDGSNFTLKIRSTKLEDSAMYFCASERDRVDEQYFGPGTRLTVT.

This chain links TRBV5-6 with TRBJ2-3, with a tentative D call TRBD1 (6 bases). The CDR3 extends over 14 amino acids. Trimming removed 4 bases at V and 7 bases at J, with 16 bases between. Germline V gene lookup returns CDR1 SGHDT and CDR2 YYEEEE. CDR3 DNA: TGTGCCAGCAGCACCAGGGGATCTGGATATACGCAGTATTTT. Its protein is CASSTRGSGYTQYF.